This TCR beta chain was recovered during a study of blood T cell repertoires in COVID-19. Study in general: Acute and convalescent COVID-19 specimens originated in the United States, Italy and Spain. Sources were T cells, B-cell-depleted T cells, or PBMCs; the material itself was cDNA or gDNA.

Under the authors' procedure: Estimated nucleated cell counts came from reference gene primer amplification. Here immunoSEQ multiplex PCR was the method, and the copy in TCRdb shows in-frame clones only, minus some. V and J calls and clone size are copied from that table; D and trimming were computed from the DNA. This table holds roughly 63,000 clones, 74% found once. The CDR3 is 14 amino acids. Germline assignment: CDR1 SGHTA and CDR2 FQGNSA. Deletions cut 7 bases from V and 4 bases from J, with 16 bases between. The V call is TRBV7-2, the J call TRBJ1-1; perhaps TRBD1 as D (6 bases). Sequencing used peripheral blood. This clonotype was sampled from a woman older than 75 with acute or convalescent COVID-19. DNA for the CDR3: TGTGCCAGCACCCTTTACAGGGTGGGCACTGAAGCTTTCTTT. Amino acids: CASTLYRVGTEAFF.